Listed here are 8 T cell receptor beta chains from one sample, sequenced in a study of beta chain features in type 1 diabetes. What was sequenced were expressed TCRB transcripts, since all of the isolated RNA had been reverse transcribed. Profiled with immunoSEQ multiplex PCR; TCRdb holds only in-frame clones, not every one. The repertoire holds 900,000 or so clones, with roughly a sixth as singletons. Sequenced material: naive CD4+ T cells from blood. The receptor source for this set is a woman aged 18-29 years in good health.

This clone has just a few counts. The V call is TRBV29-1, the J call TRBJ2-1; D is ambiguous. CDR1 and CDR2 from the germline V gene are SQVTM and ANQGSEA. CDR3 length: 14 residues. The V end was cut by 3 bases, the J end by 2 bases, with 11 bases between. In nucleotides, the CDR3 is TGCAGCGTTGATGATAGAAGCACCTACAATGAGCAGTTCTTC. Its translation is CSVDDRSTYNEQFF.

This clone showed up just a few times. The CDR3 loop reads CASSLYGRYQETQYF. CDR3 DNA sequence: TGTGCCAGCAGCTTGTATGGACGGTACCAAGAGACCCAGTACTTC. The chain combines TRBV5-6 with TRBJ2-5; no firm D call. The V and J ends lost 1 base and 0 bases respectively, with 10 bases between them. CDR1 is SGHDT and CDR2 is YYEEEE in the germline V gene. The CDR3 runs 15 residues.

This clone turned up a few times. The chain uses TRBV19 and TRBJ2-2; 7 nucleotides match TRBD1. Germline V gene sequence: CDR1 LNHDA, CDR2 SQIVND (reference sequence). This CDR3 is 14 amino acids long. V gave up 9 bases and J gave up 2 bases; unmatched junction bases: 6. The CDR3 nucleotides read TGTGCCAGCCGGGACAGAGTTAACACCGGGGAGCTGTTTTTT. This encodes CASRDRVNTGELFF.

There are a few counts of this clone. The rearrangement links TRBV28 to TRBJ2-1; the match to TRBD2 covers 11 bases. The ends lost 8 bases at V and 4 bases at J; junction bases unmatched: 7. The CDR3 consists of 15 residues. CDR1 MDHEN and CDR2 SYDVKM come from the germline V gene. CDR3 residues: CASYGTSGDYNEQFF. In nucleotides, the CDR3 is TGTGCCAGCTACGGGACTAGCGGAGATTACAATGAGCAGTTCTTC.

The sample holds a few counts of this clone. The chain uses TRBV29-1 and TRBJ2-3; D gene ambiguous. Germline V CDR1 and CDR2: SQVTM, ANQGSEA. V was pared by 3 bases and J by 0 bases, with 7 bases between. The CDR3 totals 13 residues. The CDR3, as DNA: TGCAGCGTTGAGTCGGGTAGCACAGATACGCAGTATTTT. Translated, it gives CSVESGSTDTQYF.

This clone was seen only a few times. CDR3 DNA sequence: TGTGCCAGCAGCTTAGTTGAGGGAGTGGGCGAGCAGTACTTC. This codes for CASSLVEGVGEQYF. The chain recombines TRBV7-6 with TRBJ2-7, with D possibly matching TRBD2 (5 bases). V was cut by 1 base and J by 6 bases, with 13 bases left in between. Germline V lookup: CDR1 SGHVS, CDR2 FNYEAQ. This CDR3 region has 14 residues.

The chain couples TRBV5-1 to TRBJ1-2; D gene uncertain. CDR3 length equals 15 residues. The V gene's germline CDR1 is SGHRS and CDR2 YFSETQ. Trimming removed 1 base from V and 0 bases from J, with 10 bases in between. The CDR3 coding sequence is TGCGCCAGCAGCTTGAATACAGTGACTAACTATGGCTACACCTTC. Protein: CASSLNTVTNYGYTF. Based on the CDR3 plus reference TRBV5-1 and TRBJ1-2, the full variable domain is KAGVTQTPRYLIKTRGQQVTLSCSPISGHRSVSWYQQTPGQGLQFLFEYFSETQRNKGNFPGRFSGRQFSNSRSEMNVSTLELGDSALYLCASSLNTVTNYGYTFGSGTRLTVV.

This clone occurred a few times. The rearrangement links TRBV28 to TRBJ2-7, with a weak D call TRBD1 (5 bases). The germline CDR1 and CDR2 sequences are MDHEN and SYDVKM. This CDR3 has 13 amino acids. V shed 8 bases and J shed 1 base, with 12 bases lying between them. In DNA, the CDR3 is TGTGCCAGCTGGCAGGGTTATTCCTACGAGCAGTACTTC. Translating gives CASWQGYSYEQYF.